Sequencing of this T cell receptor beta chain was carried out in a study of blood T cell repertoires in COVID-19. Across the study: Sources were T cells, B-cell-depleted T cells, or PBMCs; the material itself was cDNA or gDNA.

Allocation to cohorts depended on clinical history reported by the participants. Symptom resolution, clearance, or two negative PCRs marked the recovered donors of Cohort 3. The CDR3 consists of 13 residues. Germline CDR1 is KGHSH and CDR2 is LQKENI. V was cut by 3 bases and J by 2 bases, with 7 bases left in between. As handled by the study authors: Reference gene primer amplification in the assay estimated nucleated cell counts. Clones were sequenced by immunoSEQ multiplex PCR, and TCRdb holds only the in-frame ones, with some missing. V and J calls and clone size are as listed in that table; D and trimming were resolved from the DNA. The table lists approximately 350,000 clones, about 90% of them singletons.

The receptor's source is a woman aged 30 to 39 who had recovered from COVID-19. This chain links TRBV18 with TRBJ2-5; the D is unclear. The sample comprised PBMCs or T cells enriched from blood (not recorded which). The CDR3 sequence is CASSPNSQETQYF. The CDR3 bases are TGTGCCAGCTCACCGAACAGTCAAGAGACCCAGTACTTC.